The 6 T cell receptor delta chains presented below share a single source sample, sequenced in a study of gamma-delta chains in newborns, infants, children. TCRdb re-processed the reads via CATT. The sample has around 6,000 delta-chain clones; less than 2.5% are singletons. Sequenced: blood. All receptors come from a child who was a newborn, infant or young child, either healthy, febrile or measles-vaccinated (not recorded which).

This clone ranks as medium-sized. The rearrangement joins TRDV1 to TRDJ3; 10 bases are shared with TRDD3. From germline, CDR1 is TSWWSYY and CDR2 QGS. CDR3 length: 18 residues. J gave up 1 base and V 4 bases, and 4 bases lay outside the gene matches. In DNA form, the CDR3 reads TGTGCTCTTGGGGTACTGGGGGATTCTTCCTGGGACACCCGACAGATGTTTTTC. Protein sequence: CALGVLGDSSWDTRQMFF.

This clone was observed a few times. A read error is possible here, since a much larger clone lies one base away. The sample carries other DNA sequences with the same CDR3. The chain joins TRDV2 to TRDJ3; TRDD3 is a possible D gene (6 bases). The CDR3 runs 16 residues. Germline CDR1 reads GEAIGNYY; CDR2 reads EKD. The CDR3 DNA follows: TGTGCCTGTGACACACTGGGCTCCTGGGACACCCGACAGATGTTCTTC. Translation gives CACDTLGSWDTRQMFF.

This clone was counted a few times. Just one base apart from a much larger clone, this may be a read error. The same CDR3 arises from other DNA sequences in this sample as well. The chain carries TRDV2 and TRDJ1; 11 positions match TRDD3. The CDR3 totals 21 residues. Germline assignment: CDR1 GEAIGNYY and CDR2 EKD. The CDR3 DNA follows: TGCGCCTGTGACACGTCTTTCGCTGGGGGATACTCCCCAATCTACACCGATAAACTCATCTTT. Encoded protein: CACDTSFAGGYSPIYTDKLIF.

This clone ranks as medium-sized. The rearrangement joins TRDV2 to TRDJ3, with TRDD3 matching 8 bases. Germline values: CDR1 GEAIGNYY, CDR2 EKD. CDR3 size: 19 residues. The V gene end was trimmed by 0 bases and the J gene end by 0 bases; junction bases not matched to a gene: 6. CDR3 bases: TGTGCCTGTGACACCGTACTGGGGGTGAGCTCCTGGGACACCCGACAGATGTTTTTC. Residues: CACDTVLGVSSWDTRQMFF.

The sample holds a few counts of this clone. This sequence may be a read error, since a much larger clone differs from it by one base. Other DNA sequences from this sample encode an identical CDR3 as well. CDR3 sequence reads: CACDTVSRRGGFSKLIF. CDR3 DNA: TGTGCCTGTGACACCGTCTCCCGGCGTGGGGGATTCAGCAAACTCATCTTT. The J gene is TRDJ1, the V gene TRDV2, with 8 bases aligning to TRDD3. The CDR3 length is 17 residues. V lost 0 bases to trimming and J lost 8 bases; unmatched junction nucleotides: 16. The V gene's germline CDR1 is GEAIGNYY and CDR2 EKD.

The table lists this clone with a few counts. Given a far larger clone just one base away, this is likely a sequencing read error. The sample has other DNA sequences that encode this CDR3 too. This chain links TRDV2 with TRDJ2; 7 nucleotides agree with TRDD3. This CDR3 is built from 16 residues. V gave up 1 base and J gave up 0 bases; unmatched junction bases: 4. Germline CDR1 and CDR2: GEAIGNYY and EKD. The CDR3 coding sequence is TGTGCCTGTGACACTGTAGGGGATACTTTGACAGCACAACTCTTCTTT. Translated, it gives CACDTVGDTLTAQLFF.